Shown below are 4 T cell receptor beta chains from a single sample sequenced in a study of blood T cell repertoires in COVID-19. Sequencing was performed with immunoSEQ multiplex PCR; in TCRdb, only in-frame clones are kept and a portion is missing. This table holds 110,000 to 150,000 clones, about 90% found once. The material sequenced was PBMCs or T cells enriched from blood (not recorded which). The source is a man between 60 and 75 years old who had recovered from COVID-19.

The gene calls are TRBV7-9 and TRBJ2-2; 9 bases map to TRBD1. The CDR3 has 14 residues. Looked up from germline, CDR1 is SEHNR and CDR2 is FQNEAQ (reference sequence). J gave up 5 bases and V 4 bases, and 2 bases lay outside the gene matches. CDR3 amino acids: CASSSGTGTGELFF. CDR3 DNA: TGTGCCAGCAGCTCCGGGACAGGGACCGGGGAGCTGTTTTTT.

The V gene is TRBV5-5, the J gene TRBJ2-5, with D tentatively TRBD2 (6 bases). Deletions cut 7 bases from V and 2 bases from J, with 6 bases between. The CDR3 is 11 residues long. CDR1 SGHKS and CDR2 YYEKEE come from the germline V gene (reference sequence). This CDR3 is CASGGQETQYF. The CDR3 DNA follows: TGTGCCAGCGGGGGGCAAGAGACCCAGTACTTC.

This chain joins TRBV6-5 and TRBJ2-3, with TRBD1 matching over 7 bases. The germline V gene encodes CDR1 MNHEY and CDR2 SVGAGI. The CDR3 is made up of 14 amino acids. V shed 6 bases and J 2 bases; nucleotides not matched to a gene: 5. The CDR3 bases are TGTGCCAGCAGAAGGGACAGAAACACAGATACGCAGTATTTT. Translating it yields CASRRDRNTDTQYF.

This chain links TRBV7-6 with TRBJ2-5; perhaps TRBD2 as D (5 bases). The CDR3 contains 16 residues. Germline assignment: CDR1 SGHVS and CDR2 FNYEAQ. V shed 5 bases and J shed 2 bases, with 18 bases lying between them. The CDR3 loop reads CASSALPPWRQETQYF. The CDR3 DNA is TGTGCCAGCAGCGCCCTCCCCCCCTGGAGGCAAGAGACCCAGTACTTC.